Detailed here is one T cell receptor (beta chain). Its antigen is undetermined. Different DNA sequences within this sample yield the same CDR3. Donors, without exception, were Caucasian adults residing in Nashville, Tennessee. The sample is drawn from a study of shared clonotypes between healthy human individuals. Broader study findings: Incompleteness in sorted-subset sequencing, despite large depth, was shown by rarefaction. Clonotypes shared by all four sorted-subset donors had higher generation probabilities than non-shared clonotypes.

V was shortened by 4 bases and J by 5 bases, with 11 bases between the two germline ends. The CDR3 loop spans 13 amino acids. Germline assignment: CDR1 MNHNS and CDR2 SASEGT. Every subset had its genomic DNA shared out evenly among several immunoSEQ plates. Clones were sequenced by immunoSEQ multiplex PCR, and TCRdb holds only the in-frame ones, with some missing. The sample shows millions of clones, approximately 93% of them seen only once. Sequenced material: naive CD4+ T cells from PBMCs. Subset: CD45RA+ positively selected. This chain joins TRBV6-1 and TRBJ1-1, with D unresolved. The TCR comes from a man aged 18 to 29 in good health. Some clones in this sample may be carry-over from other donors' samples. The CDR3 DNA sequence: TGTGCCAGCAGTGTTTGGGGAGGTACTGAAGCTTTCTTT. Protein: CASSVWGGTEAFF.